The sequence of this TCR beta chain was determined in a study of shared clonotypes between healthy human individuals. The donor population consisted of healthy HIV-negative adults with no recent acute infections or vaccinations. Clones were read by immunoSEQ multiplex PCR, and TCRdb kept only the in-frame ones, dropping some. The data hold 400,000 to 600,000 clones, with around 75% observed a single time. V lost 5 bases and J 0 bases, leaving 14 bases between the germline ends. The CDR3 is made up of 15 amino acids. Per germline, CDR1 SGHKS and CDR2 YYEKEE (reference sequence). The chain couples TRBV5-5 to TRBJ1-2; possible D gene TRBD1, 5 bases. The source is a woman in her thirties or forties in good health. Some clones in this sample may be carry-over from other donors' samples. Sequencing was done on a sample of PBMCs. The DNA for the CDR3 is TGTGCCAGCAGATGGGGGAACGCCCCTAACTATGGCTACACCTTC. Residues: CASRWGNAPNYGYTF.